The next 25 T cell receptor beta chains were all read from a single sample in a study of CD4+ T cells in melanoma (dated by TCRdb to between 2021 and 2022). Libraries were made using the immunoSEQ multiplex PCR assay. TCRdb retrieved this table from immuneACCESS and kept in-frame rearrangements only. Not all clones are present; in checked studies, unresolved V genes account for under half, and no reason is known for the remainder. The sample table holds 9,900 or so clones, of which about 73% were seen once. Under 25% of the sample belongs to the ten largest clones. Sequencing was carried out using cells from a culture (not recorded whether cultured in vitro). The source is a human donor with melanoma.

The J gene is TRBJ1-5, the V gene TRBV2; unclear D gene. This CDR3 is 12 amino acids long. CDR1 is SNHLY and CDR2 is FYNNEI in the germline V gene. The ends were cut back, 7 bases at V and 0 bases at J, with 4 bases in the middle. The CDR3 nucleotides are TGTGCCAGCAAAGATAGCAATCAGCCCCAGCATTTT. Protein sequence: CASKDSNQPQHF.

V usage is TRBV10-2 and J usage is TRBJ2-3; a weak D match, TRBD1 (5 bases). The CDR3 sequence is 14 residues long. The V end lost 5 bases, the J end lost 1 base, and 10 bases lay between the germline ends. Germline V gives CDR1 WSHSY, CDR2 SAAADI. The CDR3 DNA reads TGCGCCAGCAGTAGGAAAGGGGGCACAGATACGCAGTATTTT. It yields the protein CASSRKGGTDTQYF.

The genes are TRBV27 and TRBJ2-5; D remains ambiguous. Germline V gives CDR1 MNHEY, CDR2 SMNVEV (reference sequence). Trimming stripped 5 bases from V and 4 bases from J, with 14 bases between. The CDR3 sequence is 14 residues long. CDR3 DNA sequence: TGTGCCAGCAGTCCTCGGACCCGGTCAGAGACCCAGTACTTC. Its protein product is CASSPRTRSETQYF.

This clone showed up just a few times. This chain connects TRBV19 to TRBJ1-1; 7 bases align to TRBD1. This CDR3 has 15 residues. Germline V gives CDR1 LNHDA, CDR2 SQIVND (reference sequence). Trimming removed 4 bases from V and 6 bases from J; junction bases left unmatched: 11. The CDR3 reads CASSTRQGRFSEAFF. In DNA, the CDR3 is TGTGCCAGTAGTACTAGACAGGGCCGGTTCTCTGAAGCTTTCTTT.

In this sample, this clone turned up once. CDR3 DNA sequence: TGCAGCGTCTTGGACCCTCGGTTCGCAGATACGCAGTATTTT. As protein: CSVLDPRFADTQYF. The chain recombines TRBV29-1 with TRBJ2-3, with D hard to call. The CDR3 contains 14 residues. Per the germline V gene, CDR1 is SQVTM and CDR2 is ANQGSEA. The V end lost 6 bases, the J end lost 4 bases, and 17 bases lay between the germline ends.

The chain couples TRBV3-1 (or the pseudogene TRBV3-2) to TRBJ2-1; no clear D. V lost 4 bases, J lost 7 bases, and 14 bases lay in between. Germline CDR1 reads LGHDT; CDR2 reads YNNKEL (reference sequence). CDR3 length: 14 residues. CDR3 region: CASSPGRWDNEQFF. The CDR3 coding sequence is TGTGCCAGCAGCCCGGGCAGGTGGGATAATGAGCAGTTCTTC.

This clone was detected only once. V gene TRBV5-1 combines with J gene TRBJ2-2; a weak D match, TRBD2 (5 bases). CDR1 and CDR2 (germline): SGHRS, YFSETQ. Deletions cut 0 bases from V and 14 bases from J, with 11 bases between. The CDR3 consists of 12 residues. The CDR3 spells CASSLGRSGLFF. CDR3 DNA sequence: TGCGCCAGCAGCTTGGGGAGAAGCGGTCTGTTTTTT.

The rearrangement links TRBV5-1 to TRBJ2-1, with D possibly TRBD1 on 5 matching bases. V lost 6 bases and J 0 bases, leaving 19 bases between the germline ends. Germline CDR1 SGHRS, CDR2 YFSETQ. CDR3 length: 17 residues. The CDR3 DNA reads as TGCGCCAGCACTCTGACAGTTTTCAAGAGCTCCTACAATGAGCAGTTCTTC. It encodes CASTLTVFKSSYNEQFF.

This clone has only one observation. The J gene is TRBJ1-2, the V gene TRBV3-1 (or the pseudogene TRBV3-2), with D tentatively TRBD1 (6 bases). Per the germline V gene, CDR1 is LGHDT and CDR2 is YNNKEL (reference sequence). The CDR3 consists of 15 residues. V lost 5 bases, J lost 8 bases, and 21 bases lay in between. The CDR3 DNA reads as TGTGCCAGCAGCGGCAACTCGCAGGGGCAGGGCGGCTACACCTTC. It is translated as CASSGNSQGQGGYTF.

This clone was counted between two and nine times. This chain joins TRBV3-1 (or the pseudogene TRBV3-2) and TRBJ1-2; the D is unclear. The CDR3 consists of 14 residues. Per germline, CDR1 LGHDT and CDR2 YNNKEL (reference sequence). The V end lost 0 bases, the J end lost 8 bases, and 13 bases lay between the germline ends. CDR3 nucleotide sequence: TGTGCCAGCAGCCAAGACCCAGGTTCGATCGGCTACACCTTC. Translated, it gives CASSQDPGSIGYTF.

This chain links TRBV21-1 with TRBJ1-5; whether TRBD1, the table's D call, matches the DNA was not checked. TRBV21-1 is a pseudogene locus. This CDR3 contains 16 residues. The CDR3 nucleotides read TGTGCCAGCATCCCCTTTCCGGGACAGGGGTTATCGCCCCAGCATTTT. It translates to CASIPFPGQGLSPQHF.

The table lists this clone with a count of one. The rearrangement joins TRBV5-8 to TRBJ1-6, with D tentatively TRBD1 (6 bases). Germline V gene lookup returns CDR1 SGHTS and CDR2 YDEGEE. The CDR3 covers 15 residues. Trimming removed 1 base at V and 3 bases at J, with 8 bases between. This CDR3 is CASSLNRDYNSPLHF. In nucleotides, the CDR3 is TGTGCCAGCAGCTTGAACAGGGACTATAATTCACCCCTCCACTTT. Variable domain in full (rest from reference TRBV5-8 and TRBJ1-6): EAGVTQSPTHLIKTRGQQATLRCSPISGHTSVYWYQQALGLGLQFLLWYDEGEERNRGNFPPRFSGRQFPNYSSELNVNALELEDSALYLCASSLNRDYNSPLHFGNGTRLTVT.

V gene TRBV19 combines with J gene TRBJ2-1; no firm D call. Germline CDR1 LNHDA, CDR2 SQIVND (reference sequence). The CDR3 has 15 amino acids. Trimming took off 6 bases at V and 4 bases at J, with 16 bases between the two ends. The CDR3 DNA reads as TGTGCCAGTAGACCGGGCCTCTCCTCTTACAATGAGCAGTTCTTC. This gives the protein CASRPGLSSYNEQFF. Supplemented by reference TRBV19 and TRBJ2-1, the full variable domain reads DGGITQSPKYLFRKEGQNVTLSCEQNLNHDAMYWYRQDPGQGLRLIYYSQIVNDFQKGDIAEGYSVSREKKESFPLTVTSAQKNPTAFYLCASRPGLSSYNEQFFGPGTRLTVL.

The CDR3 here is CAIRESSGGAYNEQFF. The CDR3 DNA reads TGTGCCATCAGGGAATCTAGCGGGGGGGCCTACAATGAGCAGTTCTTC. The chain combines TRBV10-3 with TRBJ2-1; 12 nucleotides align to TRBD2. Looked up from germline, CDR1 is ENHRY and CDR2 is SYGVKD. With 6 bases clipped from V and 2 bases from J, the junction kept 5 bases outside the gene matches. CDR3 length equals 16 residues.

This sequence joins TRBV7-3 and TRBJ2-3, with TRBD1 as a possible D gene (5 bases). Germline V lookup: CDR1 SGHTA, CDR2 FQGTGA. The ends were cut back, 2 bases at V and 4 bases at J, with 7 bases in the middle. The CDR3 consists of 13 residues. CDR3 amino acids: CASSLVGPDTQYF. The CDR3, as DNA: TGTGCCAGCAGCTTAGTGGGGCCAGATACGCAGTATTTT.

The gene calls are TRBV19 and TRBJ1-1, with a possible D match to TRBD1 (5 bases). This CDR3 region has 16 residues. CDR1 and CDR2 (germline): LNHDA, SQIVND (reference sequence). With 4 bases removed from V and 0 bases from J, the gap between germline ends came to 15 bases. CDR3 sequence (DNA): TGTGCCAGTAGTAGGGGGATCCGTGGGATGAACACTGAAGCTTTCTTT. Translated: CASSRGIRGMNTEAFF.

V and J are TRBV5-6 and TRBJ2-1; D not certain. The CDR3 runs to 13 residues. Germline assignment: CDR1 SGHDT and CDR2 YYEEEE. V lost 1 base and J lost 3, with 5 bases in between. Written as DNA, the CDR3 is TGTGCCAGCAGCTTGAACCTCTACAATGAGCAGTTCTTC. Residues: CASSLNLYNEQFF.

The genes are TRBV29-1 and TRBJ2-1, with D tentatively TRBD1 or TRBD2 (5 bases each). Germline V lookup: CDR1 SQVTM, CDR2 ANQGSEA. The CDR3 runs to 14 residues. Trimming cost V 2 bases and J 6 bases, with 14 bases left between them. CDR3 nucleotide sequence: TGCAGCGTTGAATCGACAGCGGATGTCAATGAGCAGTTCTTC. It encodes CSVESTADVNEQFF.

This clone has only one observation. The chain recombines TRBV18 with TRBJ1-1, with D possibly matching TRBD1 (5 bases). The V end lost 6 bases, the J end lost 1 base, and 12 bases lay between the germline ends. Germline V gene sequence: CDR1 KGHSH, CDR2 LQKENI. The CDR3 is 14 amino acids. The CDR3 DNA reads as TGTGCCAGCTCCTTGCAGGGCAGGAACACTGAAGCTTTCTTT. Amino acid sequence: CASSLQGRNTEAFF.

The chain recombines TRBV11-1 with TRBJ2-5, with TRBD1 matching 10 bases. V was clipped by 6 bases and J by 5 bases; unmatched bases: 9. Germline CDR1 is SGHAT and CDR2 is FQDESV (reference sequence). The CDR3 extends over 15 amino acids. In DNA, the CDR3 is TGTGCCAGCAGGAGGGGACAGGGGCAGTGGGAGACCCAGTACTTC. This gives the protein CASRRGQGQWETQYF. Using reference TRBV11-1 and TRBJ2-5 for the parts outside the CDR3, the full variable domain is EAEVAQSPRYKITEKSQAVAFWCDPISGHATLYWYRQILGQGPELLVQFQDESVVDDSQLPKDRFSAERLKGVDSTLKIQPAELGDSAMYLCASRRGQGQWETQYFGPGTRLLVL.

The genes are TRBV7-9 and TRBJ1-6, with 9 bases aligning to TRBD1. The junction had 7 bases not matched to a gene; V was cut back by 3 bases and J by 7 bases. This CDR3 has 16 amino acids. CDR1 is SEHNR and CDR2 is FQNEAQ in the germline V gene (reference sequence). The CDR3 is CASSFIRGTGNSPLHF. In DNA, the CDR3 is TGTGCCAGCAGCTTCATCAGGGGGACAGGGAATTCACCCCTCCACTTT.

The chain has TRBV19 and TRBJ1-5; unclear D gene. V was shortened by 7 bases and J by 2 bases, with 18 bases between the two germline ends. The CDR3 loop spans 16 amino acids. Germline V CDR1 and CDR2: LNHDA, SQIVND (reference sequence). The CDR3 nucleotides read TGTGCCAGTACCCCTGGGCGAGGGTCAGGCAATCAGCCCCAGCATTTT. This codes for CASTPGRGSGNQPQHF.

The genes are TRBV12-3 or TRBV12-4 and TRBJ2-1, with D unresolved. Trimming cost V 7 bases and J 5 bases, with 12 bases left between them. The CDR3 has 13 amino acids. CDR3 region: CASTLGQNNEQFF. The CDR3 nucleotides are TGTGCCAGCACCTTAGGGCAGAACAATGAGCAGTTCTTC.

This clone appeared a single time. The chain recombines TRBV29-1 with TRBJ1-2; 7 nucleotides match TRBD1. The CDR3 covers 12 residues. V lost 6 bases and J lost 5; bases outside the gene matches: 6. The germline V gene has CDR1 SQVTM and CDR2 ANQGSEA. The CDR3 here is CSVMTGNYGYTF. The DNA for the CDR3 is TGCAGCGTAATGACAGGGAATTATGGCTACACCTTC.

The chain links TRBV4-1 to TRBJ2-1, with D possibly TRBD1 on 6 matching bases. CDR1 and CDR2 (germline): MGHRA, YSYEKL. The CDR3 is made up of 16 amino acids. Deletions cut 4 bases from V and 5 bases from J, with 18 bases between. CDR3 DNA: TGCGCCAGCAGCCGCCTAAGTGGGGGCAGTAACAATGAGCAGTTCTTC. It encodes CASSRLSGGSNNEQFF.